This entry concerns a single T cell receptor (beta chain). As yet, its antigen is unknown. This entry comes from a study of T cell repertoires in cytomegalovirus infection. For the study at large: TCR beta signatures that were public indicated CMV infection and matching HLA type.

The CDR3 loop spans 15 amino acids. Germline CDR1 and CDR2: MNHGY and SAAAGT. V lost 5 bases, J lost 5 bases, and 16 bases lay in between. TCRdb analysed the reads with MiXCR anew, one entry per CDR3 protein. Here the sample spans about 920,000 distinct CDR3 sequences, roughly 30% being singletons. The gene calls are TRBV6-8 and TRBJ2-1, with D possibly matching TRBD2 (7 bases). The source was cultured CD8+ T cells from PBMCs, collected from culture after CMV antigen stimulation. This sequence originates from a human donor in good health (CMV status not recorded). Some clones in this sample may be carry-over from other donors' samples. In nucleotides, the CDR3 is TGTGCCAGCAGTCGGGGGGCCATGGGGGACAATGAGCAGTTCTTC. Its protein is CASSRGAMGDNEQFF.